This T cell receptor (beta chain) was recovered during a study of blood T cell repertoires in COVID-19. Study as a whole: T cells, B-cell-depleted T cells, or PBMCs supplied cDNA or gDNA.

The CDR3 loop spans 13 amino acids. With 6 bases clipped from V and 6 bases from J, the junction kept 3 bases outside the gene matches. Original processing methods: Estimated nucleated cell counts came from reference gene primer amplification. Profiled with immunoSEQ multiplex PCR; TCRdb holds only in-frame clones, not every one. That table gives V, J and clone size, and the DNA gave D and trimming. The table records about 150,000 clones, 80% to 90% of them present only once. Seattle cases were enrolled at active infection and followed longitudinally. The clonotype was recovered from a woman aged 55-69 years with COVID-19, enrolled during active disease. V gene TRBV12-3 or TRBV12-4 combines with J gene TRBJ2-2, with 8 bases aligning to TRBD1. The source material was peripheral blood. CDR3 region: CASSTTGAGELFF. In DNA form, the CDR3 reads TGTGCCAGCAGCACGACAGGGGCCGGGGAGCTGTTTTTT.